The present entry profiles one T cell receptor beta chain with its context. What it binds is unknown. These data are taken from a study of shared clonotypes between healthy human individuals. Whole-study findings and limits: Among several donors, roughly 5% of naive CD4 clonotypes were found in common.

J gave up 7 bases and V 8 bases, and 8 bases lay outside the gene matches. The CDR3 is made up of 14 amino acids. CDR1 MNHNS and CDR2 SASEGT come from the germline V gene. Sequencing used immunoSEQ multiplex PCR; TCRdb keeps in-frame clones, though not all of them. The sample has 2,500,000 or so clones; less than 95% are singletons. Sample: naive CD4+ T cells from PBMCs. Noted subset: CD45RA+ positively selected. The chain links TRBV6-1 to TRBJ2-2; 9 nucleotides agree with TRBD2. The receptor was derived from a man aged 18 to 30 in good health. Some clones in this sample may be carry-over from other donors' samples. Here the CDR3 DNA reads TGTGCCAGCGTAGGGACTAGCAGTCACGGGGAGCTGTTTTTT. Its protein product is CASVGTSSHGELFF.